This record covers a single T cell receptor beta chain. The data were taken from a study of OX40 agonist ivuxolimab in advanced cancers. At the level of the study: An agonistic anti-OX40 (CD134) antibody, ivuxolimab, was used to treat the patients.

Germline CDR1 and CDR2: SNHLY and FYNNEI. The CDR3 contains 14 residues. The V end was cut by 6 bases, the J end by 4 bases, with 13 bases between. Produced via immunoSEQ multiplex PCR; TCRdb's table is partial and in-frame only. The sample holds 60,000 to 80,000 clones, approximately 83% seen once. Autoimmune disease history or systemic immunosuppression meant exclusion. The chain has TRBV2 and TRBJ1-3, with a weak D call TRBD1 (6 bases). The sequencing used CD4+ or CD8+ T cells sorted from blood, collected in a trial of the OX40 agonist ivuxolimab. This clonotype originated in an adult with an advanced solid tumor such as melanoma, head and neck, liver or kidney cancer. Here the CDR3 reads CASRLQGPGNTIYF. CDR3 coding DNA: TGTGCCAGCAGGTTGCAGGGGCCAGGAAACACCATATATTTT.